The clone carrying this TCR beta chain occurred many times. A second PCR of 7 to 11 cycles used a sample-barcoded 5' primer and a J-beta primer mix. TCRdb re-derived calls from the 5' RACE reads in MiXCR, one entry per CDR3 protein. The data hold about 1,800,000 distinct CDR3 sequences, with approximately 28% observed a single time. These data originate in a study of blood T cells in healthy people across ages. Germline V gene data show CDR1 as LNHDA and CDR2 as SQIVND (reference sequence). The CDR3 is 12 amino acids. V shed 0 bases and J shed 5 bases, with 4 bases lying between them. This clonotype was sampled from a woman aged 30 to 39 in good health. Material for sequencing was blood. V usage is TRBV19 and J usage is TRBJ2-5; D is uncertain. The CDR3 bases are TGTGCCAGTAGTATAGACGATGAGACCCAGTACTTC. Encoded protein: CASSIDDETQYF.